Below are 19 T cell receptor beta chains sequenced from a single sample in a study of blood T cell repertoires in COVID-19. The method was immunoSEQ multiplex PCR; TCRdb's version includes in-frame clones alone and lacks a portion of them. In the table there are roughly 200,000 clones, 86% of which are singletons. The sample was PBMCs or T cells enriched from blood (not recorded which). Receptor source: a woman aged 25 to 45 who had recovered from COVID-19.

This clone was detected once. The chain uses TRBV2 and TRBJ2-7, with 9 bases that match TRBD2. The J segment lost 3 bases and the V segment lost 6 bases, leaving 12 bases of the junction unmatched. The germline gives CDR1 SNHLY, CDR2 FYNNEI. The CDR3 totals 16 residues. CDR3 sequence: CASRSGRTSAYYEQYF. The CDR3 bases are TGTGCCAGCAGGAGTGGAAGGACTAGCGCATACTACGAGCAGTACTTC.

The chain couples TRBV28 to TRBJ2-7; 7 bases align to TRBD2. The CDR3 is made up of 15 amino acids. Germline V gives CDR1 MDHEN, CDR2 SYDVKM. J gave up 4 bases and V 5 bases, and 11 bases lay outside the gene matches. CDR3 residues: CASSPTRGSLYEQYF. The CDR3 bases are TGTGCCAGCAGTCCAACTCGCGGGAGTCTGTACGAGCAGTACTTC.

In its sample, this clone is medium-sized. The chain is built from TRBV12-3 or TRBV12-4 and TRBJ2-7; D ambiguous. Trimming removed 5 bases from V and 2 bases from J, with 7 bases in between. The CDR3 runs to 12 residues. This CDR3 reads CASSPPAYEQYF. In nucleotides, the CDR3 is TGTGCCAGCAGTCCCCCTGCCTACGAGCAGTACTTC.

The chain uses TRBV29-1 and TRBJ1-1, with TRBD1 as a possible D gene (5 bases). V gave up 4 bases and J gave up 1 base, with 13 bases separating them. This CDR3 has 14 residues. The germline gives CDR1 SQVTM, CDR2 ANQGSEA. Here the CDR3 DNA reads TGCAGCGTTGTGGGTGGAAGGGGGAACACTGAAGCTTTCTTT. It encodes CSVVGGRGNTEAFF.

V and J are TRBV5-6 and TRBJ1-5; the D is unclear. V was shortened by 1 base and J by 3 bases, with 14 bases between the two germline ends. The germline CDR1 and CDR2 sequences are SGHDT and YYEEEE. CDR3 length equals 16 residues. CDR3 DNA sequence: TGTGCCAGCAGCTTGTCGGCAGGAACCCCCAATCAGCCCCAGCATTTT. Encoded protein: CASSLSAGTPNQPQHF.

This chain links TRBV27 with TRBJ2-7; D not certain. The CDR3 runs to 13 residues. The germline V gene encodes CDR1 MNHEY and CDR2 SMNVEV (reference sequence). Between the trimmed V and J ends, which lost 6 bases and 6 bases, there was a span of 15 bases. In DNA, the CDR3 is TGTGCCAGCAGCCCCACCCCCCACAGCGAGCAGTACTTC. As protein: CASSPTPHSEQYF.

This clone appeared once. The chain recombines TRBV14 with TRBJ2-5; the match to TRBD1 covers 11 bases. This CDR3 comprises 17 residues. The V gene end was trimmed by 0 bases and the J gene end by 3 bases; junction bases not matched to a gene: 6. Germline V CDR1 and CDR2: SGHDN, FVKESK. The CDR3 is CASSQDPGQGAEETQYF. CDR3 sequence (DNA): TGTGCCAGCAGCCAAGATCCCGGACAGGGGGCCGAAGAGACCCAGTACTTC.

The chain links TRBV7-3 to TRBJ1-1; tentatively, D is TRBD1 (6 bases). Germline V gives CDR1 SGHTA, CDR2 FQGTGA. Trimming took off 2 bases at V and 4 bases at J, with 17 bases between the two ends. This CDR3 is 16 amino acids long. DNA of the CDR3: TGTGCCAGCAGCTTAGAGACAGGTAGGACACGCACTGAAGCTTTCTTT. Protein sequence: CASSLETGRTRTEAFF.

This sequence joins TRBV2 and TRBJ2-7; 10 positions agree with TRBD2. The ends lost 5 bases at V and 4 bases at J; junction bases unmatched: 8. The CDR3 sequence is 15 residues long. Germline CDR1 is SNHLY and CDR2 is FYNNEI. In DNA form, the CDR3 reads TGTGCCAGCAGTCGACTAGCGGGTGGTGGGTACGAGCAGTACTTC. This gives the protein CASSRLAGGGYEQYF.

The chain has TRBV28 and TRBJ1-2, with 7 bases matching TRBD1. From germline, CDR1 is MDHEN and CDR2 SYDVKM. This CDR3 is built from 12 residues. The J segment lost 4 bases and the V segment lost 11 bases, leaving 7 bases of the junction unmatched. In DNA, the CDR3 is TGTGCCTCCTCAGGGGGAACCTATGGCTACACCTTC. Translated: CASSGGTYGYTF.

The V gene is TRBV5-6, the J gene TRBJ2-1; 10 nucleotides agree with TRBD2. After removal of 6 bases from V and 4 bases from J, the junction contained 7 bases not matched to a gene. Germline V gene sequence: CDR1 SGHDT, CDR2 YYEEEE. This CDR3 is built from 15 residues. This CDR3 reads CASKTGLAAYNEQFF. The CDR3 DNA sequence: TGTGCCAGCAAGACCGGACTAGCGGCTTACAATGAGCAGTTCTTC.

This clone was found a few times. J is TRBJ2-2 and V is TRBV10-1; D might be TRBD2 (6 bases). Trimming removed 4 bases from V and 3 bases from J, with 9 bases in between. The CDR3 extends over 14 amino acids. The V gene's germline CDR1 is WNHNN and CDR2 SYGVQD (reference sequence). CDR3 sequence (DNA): TGCGCCAGCAGTGTTGGGGAGGACACCGGGGAGCTGTTTTTT. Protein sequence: CASSVGEDTGELFF.

CDR3 loop: CASSPGSGSYNEQFF. In DNA, the CDR3 is TGTGCCAGCTCACCGGGGTCGGGGTCCTACAATGAGCAGTTCTTC. The V gene is TRBV18, the J gene TRBJ2-1; D might be TRBD2 (5 bases). The CDR3 is 15 residues long. The V and J ends lost 3 bases and 1 base respectively, with 10 bases between them. The germline V gene has CDR1 KGHSH and CDR2 LQKENI.

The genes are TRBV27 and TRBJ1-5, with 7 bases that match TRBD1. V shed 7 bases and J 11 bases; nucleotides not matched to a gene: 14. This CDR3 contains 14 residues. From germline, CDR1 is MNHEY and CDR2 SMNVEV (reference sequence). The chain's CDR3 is CASKGQALRGAQHF. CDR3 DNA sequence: TGTGCCAGCAAAGGACAGGCTCTAAGGGGGGCCCAGCATTTT.

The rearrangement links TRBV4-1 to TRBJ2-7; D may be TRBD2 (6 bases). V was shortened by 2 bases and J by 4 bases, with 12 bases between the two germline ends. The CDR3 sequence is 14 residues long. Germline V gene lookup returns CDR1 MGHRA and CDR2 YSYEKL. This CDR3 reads CASSQSRDSYEQYF. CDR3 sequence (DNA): TGCGCCAGCAGCCAATCCCGGGACTCTTACGAGCAGTACTTC.

In DNA, the CDR3 is TGTGCCAGCAGCCCCGTTTTTCGCGGGGAGCTGTTTTTT. It yields the protein CASSPVFRGELFF. The V and J genes are TRBV3-1 (or the pseudogene TRBV3-2) and TRBJ2-2; D ambiguous. This CDR3 has 13 amino acids. Deletions cut 4 bases from V and 7 bases from J, with 10 bases between. Germline CDR1 LGHDT, CDR2 YNNKEL (reference sequence).

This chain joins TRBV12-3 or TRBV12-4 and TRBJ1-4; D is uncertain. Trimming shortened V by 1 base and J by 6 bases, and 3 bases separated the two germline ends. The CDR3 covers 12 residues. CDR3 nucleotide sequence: TGTGCCAGCAGTTTAGGAGATGAAAAACTGTTTTTT. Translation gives CASSLGDEKLFF.

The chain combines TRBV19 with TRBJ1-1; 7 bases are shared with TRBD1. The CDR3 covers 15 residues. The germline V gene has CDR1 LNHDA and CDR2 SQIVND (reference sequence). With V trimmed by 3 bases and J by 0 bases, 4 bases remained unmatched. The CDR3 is CASSMMTGLNTEAFF. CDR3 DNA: TGTGCCAGTAGTATGATGACAGGGTTGAACACTGAAGCTTTCTTT.

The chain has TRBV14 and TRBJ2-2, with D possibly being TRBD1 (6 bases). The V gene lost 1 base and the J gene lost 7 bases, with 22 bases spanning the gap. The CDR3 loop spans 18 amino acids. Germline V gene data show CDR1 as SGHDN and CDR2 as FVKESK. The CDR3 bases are TGTGCCAGCAGCCAAGGTGAGGCCTTACAGGGTGTTTACGGGGAGCTGTTTTTT. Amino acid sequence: CASSQGEALQGVYGELFF.